The rows below give T cell receptor beta chains drawn from one sample of a study of T cells in Graves' hyperthyroidism and ophthalmopathy. TCRdb ran MiXCR on the multiplex PCR reads and lists one entry per CDR3 protein. The sample yields some 600,000 distinct CDR3 sequences, around 46% seen once. Sequences were obtained from peripheral blood or thyroid tissue (not recorded which). These receptors were taken from a woman between 18 and 29 years old with Graves' hyperthyroidism. Both conserved end residues are part of each CDR3. The order of the fields is D gene, clone size, V gene, J gene, CDR3 protein, CDR3 DNA. A D gene is named only where the DNA matches it firmly. Clone size is stated in some rows and not others, as once, few, many or a class when expanded.

TRBD1	-	TRBV10-2	TRBJ1-3	CASRGWGQGTSGNTIYF	TGCGCCAGCAGAGGTTGGGGACAGGGGACCTCTGGAAACACCATATATTTT
-	-	TRBV7-2	TRBJ2-5	CASSSTKTETQYF	TGTGCCAGCAGCTCAACAAAGACAGAGACCCAGTACTTC
-	many	TRBV10-3	TRBJ1-4	CAISATGDNEKLFF	TGTGCCATCAGTGCGACAGGAGATAATGAAAAACTGTTTTTT
TRBD1	-	TRBV7-9	TRBJ2-5	CASSRPTGGQETQYF	TGTGCCAGCAGCCGACCGACAGGGGGGCAAGAGACCCAGTACTTC
-	few	TRBV5-1	TRBJ2-7	CASSSGLFYEQYF	TGCGCCAGCAGCTCGGGACTCTTCTACGAGCAGTACTTC
TRBD1	-	TRBV2	TRBJ1-1	CASGRQGLGWTEAFF	TGTGCCAGTGGGAGACAGGGTCTAGGTTGGACTGAAGCTTTCTTT
-	few	TRBV7-2	TRBJ1-4	CASSLGPGIGEKLFF	TGTGCCAGCAGCTTGGGTCCGGGGATCGGAGAAAAACTGTTTTTT
TRBD2	-	TRBV7-2	TRBJ2-7	CASSHEGTSVTEQYF	TGTGCCAGCAGCCATGAAGGGACTAGCGTTACCGAGCAGTACTTC
-	few	TRBV14	TRBJ1-6	CASQPHSGSPLHF	TGTGCCAGCCAGCCACATTCAGGGTCACCCCTCCACTTT
TRBD1	few	TRBV7-2	TRBJ1-2	CASSLVRGRRGYGYTF	TGTGCCAGCAGCTTAGTCAGGGGGCGACGTGGCTATGGCTACACCTTC
-	few	TRBV19	TRBJ1-2	CASSIIGGNYGYTF	TGTGCCAGTAGTATAATCGGCGGGAACTATGGCTACACCTTC
TRBD1	few	TRBV7-2	TRBJ1-3	CASSSGPGQMGNTIYF	TGTGCCAGCAGCTCAGGACCGGGACAGATGGGAAACACCATATATTTT
TRBD1	many	TRBV7-9	TRBJ1-4	CASSQDRWNEKLFF	TGTGCCAGCAGCCAGGACAGGTGGAATGAAAAACTGTTTTTT
-	few	TRBV6-4	TRBJ1-2	CASSDSGETNYGYTF	TGTGCCAGCAGTGACTCGGGAGAAACTAACTATGGCTACACCTTC
-	-	TRBV12-3/TRBV12-4	TRBJ1-2	CASRSQGPDHGYTF	TGTGCCAGCCGCAGCCAGGGACCAGACCATGGCTACACCTTC
-	many	TRBV25-1	TRBJ1-2	CASSESGQLFYGYTF	TGTGCCAGCAGTGAATCCGGACAGCTATTCTATGGCTACACCTTC
-	-	TRBV12-3/TRBV12-4	TRBJ2-2	CASSLRVATGELFF	TGTGCCAGCAGTCTCAGGGTTGCCACCGGGGAGCTGTTTTTT
-	-	TRBV2	TRBJ1-2	CASSQAQGVGYTF	TGTGCCAGCAGCCAAGCACAAGGAGTCGGCTACACCTTC
-	-	TRBV2	TRBJ2-5	CASSPRGAARGETQYF	TGTGCCAGCAGCCCAAGGGGGGCAGCCCGGGGAGAGACCCAGTACTTC
-	once	TRBV7-6	TRBJ2-2	CASSQGYERLFF	TGTGCCAGCAGCCAGGGTTATGAAAGACTGTTTTTT
-	-	TRBV29-1	TRBJ2-7	CSLDIWNYEQYF	TGCAGCTTAGACATTTGGAACTACGAGCAGTACTTC
-	few	TRBV7-9	TRBJ1-2	CASSDLSSSYTF	TGCGCCAGCAGCGACCTAAGTTCCAGCTACACCTTC
TRBD1	few	TRBV2	TRBJ2-2	CASSLALTGQTGELFF	TGTGCCAGCAGCTTGGCCTTGACAGGGCAGACCGGGGAGCTGTTTTTT
-	-	TRBV25-1	TRBJ1-1	CATTILGRGTEAFF	TGTGCAACAACGATTTTGGGAAGGGGCACTGAAGCTTTCTTT
-	-	TRBV7-8	TRBJ2-2	CASSFRVRDTGELFF	TGTGCCAGCAGCTTCCGGGTCAGGGACACCGGGGAGCTGTTTTTT
TRBD2	-	TRBV11-1	TRBJ2-5	CASSYLGTSGRMRGQETQYF	TGTGCCAGCAGTTACCTCGGGACTAGCGGGAGGATGAGGGGCCAAGAGACCCAGTACTTC
-	many	TRBV2	TRBJ1-2	CASSGGRAGDYGYTF	TGTGCCAGCAGTGGGGGCAGGGCCGGAGACTATGGCTACACCTTC
-	many	TRBV7-9	TRBJ1-6	CASSSTGDNSPLHF	TGTGCCAGCAGCTCGACAGGAGATAATTCACCCCTCCACTTT
TRBD1	-	TRBV20-1	TRBJ1-6	CSARKHGQGEAQPLHF	TGCAGTGCTAGAAAACACGGACAGGGTGAGGCTCAACCCCTCCACTTT
-	-	TRBV11-3	TRBJ1-1	CASSLDAPMNTEAFF	TGTGCCAGCAGCTTAGATGCGCCTATGAACACTGAAGCTTTCTTT
-	-	TRBV4-1	TRBJ1-6	CASSPDGNNSPLHF	TGTGCCAGCAGCCCCGATGGGAATAATTCACCCCTCCACTTT
TRBD1	few	TRBV10-3	TRBJ1-2	CASTYLSAKGARGYTF	TGTGCCAGCACCTACCTATCGGCCAAGGGGGCGCGTGGCTACACCTTC
TRBD1	few	TRBV29-1	TRBJ2-3	CSVRTGGSADTQYF	TGCAGCGTGAGGACAGGGGGGTCAGCAGATACGCAGTATTTT
-	-	TRBV5-1	TRBJ2-2	CASSLYSQSNTGELFF	TGCGCCAGCAGCTTGTATTCACAGTCGAACACCGGGGAGCTGTTTTTT
-	-	TRBV7-2	TRBJ2-7	CASSQVQGPDEQYF	TGTGCCAGCAGCCAAGTTCAGGGCCCGGACGAGCAGTACTTC
-	-	TRBV25-1	TRBJ1-1	CASSQEQRNTEAFF	TGTGCCAGCAGCCAAGAACAGAGAAACACTGAAGCTTTCTTT
-	few	TRBV7-9	TRBJ2-7	CASSDGLASYEQYF	TGTGCCAGCAGTGACGGCCTAGCCTCCTACGAGCAGTACTTC
TRBD1	many	TRBV7-9	TRBJ2-7	CASSKMDRGFYEQYF	TGTGCCAGCAGCAAGATGGACAGGGGATTCTACGAGCAGTACTTC
TRBD1	few	TRBV9	TRBJ1-3	CASSVEGTDSGNTIYF	TGTGCCAGCAGCGTAGAGGGGACAGACTCTGGAAACACCATATATTTT
-	many	TRBV2	TRBJ1-5	CASRDRRHQPQHF	TGTGCCAGCAGGGACCGGCGCCATCAGCCCCAGCATTTT
-	-	TRBV20-1	TRBJ2-7	CSADRDSHYEQYF	TGCAGTGCTGACCGGGACTCGCACTACGAGCAGTACTTC
TRBD1	-	TRBV29-1	TRBJ2-5	CSVEHWTGDGETQYF	TGCAGCGTTGAGCACTGGACAGGGGATGGGGAGACCCAGTACTTC
-	-	TRBV5-8	TRBJ1-1	CASSRGLEAFF	TGTGCCAGCAGCCGGGGACTCGAAGCTTTCTTT
TRBD1	-	TRBV14	TRBJ2-5	CASSPSSVGQRETQYF	TGTGCCAGCAGCCCGAGTAGTGTGGGACAGAGAGAGACCCAGTACTTC
TRBD2	few	TRBV20-1	TRBJ2-7	CSAREGLVAYEQYF	TGCAGTGCTAGAGAGGGACTAGTAGCCTACGAGCAGTACTTC
-	-	TRBV7-9	TRBJ2-5	CASSSGLNPYF	TGTGCCAGCAGCTCAGGACTTAACCCGTACTTC
TRBD1	-	TRBV2	TRBJ2-5	CATQLRTGDGETQYF	TGTGCCACCCAGCTCCGGACAGGGGATGGGGAGACCCAGTACTTC
TRBD2	many	TRBV7-7	TRBJ2-5	CASSPLAGAETQYF	TGTGCTAGCAGCCCATTAGCGGGAGCAGAGACCCAGTACTTC
TRBD2	few	TRBV14	TRBJ2-5	CASSQVTSGSVETQYF	TGTGCCAGCAGCCAAGTGACTAGCGGGAGCGTGGAGACCCAGTACTTC
TRBD1	-	TRBV19	TRBJ1-2	CASSQGAPNYGYTF	TGTGCCAGTAGCCAGGGGGCCCCTAACTATGGCTACACCTTC
-	many	TRBV9	TRBJ2-5	CASSVPGGETQYF	TGTGCCAGCAGCGTACCAGGTGGGGAGACCCAGTACTTC
-	-	TRBV6-4	TRBJ1-4	CASSARAGGREEKLFF	TGTGCCAGCAGTGCCCGAGCGGGAGGGCGAGAGGAAAAACTGTTTTTT
-	-	TRBV24-1	TRBJ2-2	CATSGRDGELFF	TGTGCCACCAGTGGGCGGGACGGGGAGCTGTTTTTT
-	-	TRBV7-3	TRBJ2-3	CASSLVASPDTQYF	TGTGCCAGCAGCTTAGTGGCTAGTCCAGATACGCAGTATTTT
-	-	TRBV11-2	TRBJ2-6	CASSPPGLTF	TGTGCCAGCAGCCCGCCGGGACTGACTTTC
TRBD2	few	TRBV7-9	TRBJ2-5	CASSSLAGNIRASQYF	TGTGCCAGCAGCTCACTAGCGGGGAATATCCGAGCGTCCCAGTACTTC
-	-	TRBV10-3	TRBJ1-2	CAISQTRNAYTF	TGTGCCATCAGTCAAACGCGGAATGCCTACACCTTC